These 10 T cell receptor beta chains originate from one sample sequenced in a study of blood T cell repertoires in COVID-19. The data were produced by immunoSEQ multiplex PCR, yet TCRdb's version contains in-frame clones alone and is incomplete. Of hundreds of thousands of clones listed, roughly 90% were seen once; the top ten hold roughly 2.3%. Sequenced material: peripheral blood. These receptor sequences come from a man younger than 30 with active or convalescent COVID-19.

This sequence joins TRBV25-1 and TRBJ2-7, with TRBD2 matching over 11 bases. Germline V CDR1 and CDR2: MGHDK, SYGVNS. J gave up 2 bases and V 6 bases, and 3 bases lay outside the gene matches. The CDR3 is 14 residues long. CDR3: CASSYSGRAYEQYF. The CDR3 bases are TGTGCCAGCAGCTATAGCGGGAGGGCCTACGAGCAGTACTTC.

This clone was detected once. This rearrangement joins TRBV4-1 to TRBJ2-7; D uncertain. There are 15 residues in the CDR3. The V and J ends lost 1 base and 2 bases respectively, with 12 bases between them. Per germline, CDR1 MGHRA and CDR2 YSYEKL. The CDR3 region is CASSQVHHSTYEQYF. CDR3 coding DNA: TGCGCCAGCAGCCAAGTGCATCACAGCACCTACGAGCAGTACTTC.

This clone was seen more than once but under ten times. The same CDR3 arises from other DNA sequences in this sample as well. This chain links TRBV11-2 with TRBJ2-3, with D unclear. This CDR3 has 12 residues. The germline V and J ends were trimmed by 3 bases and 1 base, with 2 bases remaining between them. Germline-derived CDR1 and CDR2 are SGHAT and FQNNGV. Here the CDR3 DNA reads TGTGCCAGCAGCTTCGGCACAGATACGCAGTATTTT. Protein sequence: CASSFGTDTQYF. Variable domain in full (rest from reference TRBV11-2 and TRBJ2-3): EAGVAQSPRYKIIEKRQSVAFWCNPISGHATLYWYQQILGQGPKLLIQFQNNGVVDDSQLPKDRFSAERLKGVDSTLKIQPAKLEDSAVYLCASSFGTDTQYFGPGTRLTVL.

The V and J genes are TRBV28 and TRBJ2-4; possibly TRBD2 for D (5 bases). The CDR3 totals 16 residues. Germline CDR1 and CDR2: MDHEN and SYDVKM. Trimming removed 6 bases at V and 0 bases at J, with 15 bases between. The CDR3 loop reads CASSPADNKAKNIQYF. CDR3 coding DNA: TGTGCCAGCAGCCCAGCGGATAATAAAGCCAAAAACATTCAGTACTTC.

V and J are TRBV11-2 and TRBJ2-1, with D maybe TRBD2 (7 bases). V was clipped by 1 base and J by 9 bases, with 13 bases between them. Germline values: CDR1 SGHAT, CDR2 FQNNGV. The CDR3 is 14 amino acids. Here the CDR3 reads CASSLGGGGSEQFF. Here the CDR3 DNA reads TGTGCCAGCAGCTTAGGAGGCGGGGGCTCTGAGCAGTTCTTC.

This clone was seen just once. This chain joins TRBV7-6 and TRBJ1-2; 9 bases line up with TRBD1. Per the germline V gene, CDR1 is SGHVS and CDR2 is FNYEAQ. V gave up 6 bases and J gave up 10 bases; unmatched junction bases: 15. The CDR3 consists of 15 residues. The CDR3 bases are TGTGCCAGCAGTCCCTTTACAGGGGGCACGTCCGACTACACCTTC. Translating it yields CASSPFTGGTSDYTF.

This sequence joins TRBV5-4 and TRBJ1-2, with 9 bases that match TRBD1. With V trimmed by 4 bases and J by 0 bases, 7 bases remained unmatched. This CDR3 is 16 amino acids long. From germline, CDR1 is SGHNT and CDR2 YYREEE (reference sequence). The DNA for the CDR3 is TGTGCCAGCAGCAGGGGACAGGGAAGGACTAACTATGGCTACACCTTC. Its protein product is CASSRGQGRTNYGYTF.

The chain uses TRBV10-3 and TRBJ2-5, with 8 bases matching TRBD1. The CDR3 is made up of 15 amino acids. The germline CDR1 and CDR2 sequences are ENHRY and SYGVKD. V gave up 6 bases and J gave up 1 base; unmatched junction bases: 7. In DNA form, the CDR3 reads TGTGCCATCAGGGAGGCGGGGACAGGCCAAGAGACCCAGTACTTC. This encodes CAIREAGTGQETQYF.

The CDR3 DNA reads as TGTGCCAGCAGTCCAAACAGGGTTATTGGAGCTTTCTTT. Translation gives CASSPNRVIGAFF. The chain combines TRBV27 with TRBJ1-1; D is possibly TRBD1 (6 bases). CDR1 and CDR2 from the germline V gene are MNHEY and SMNVEV (reference sequence). This CDR3 is built from 13 residues. The V and J ends lost 5 bases and 10 bases respectively, with 17 bases between them.

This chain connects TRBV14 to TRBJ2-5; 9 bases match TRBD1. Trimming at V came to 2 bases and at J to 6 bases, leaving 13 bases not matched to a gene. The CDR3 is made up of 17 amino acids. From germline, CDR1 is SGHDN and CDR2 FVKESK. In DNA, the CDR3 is TGTGCCAGCAGCCAACCTGGGTTGAAGGACAGGGGAAAGACCCAGTACTTC. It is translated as CASSQPGLKDRGKTQYF. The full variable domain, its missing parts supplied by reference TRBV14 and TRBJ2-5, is EAGVTQFPSHSVIEKGQTVTLRCDPISGHDNLYWYRRVMGKEIKFLLHFVKESKQDESGMPNNRFLAERTGGTYSTLKVQPAELEDSGVYFCASSQPGLKDRGKTQYFGPGTRLLVL.